The rows below give T cell receptor beta chains drawn from one sample of a study of T cell responses to AZD1222 COVID-19 vaccine. This table comes from immunoSEQ multiplex PCR, and its TCRdb copy is limited to in-frame clones, with some not included. The sample holds fewer than 200,000 clones, 70% to 90% seen once. Specimen: peripheral blood, collected 28 days after the second dose of the MenACWY control vaccine. These receptors originate from an adult who received the MenACWY meningococcal vaccine as a control. The conserved cysteine and the conserved F or W are not part of the CDR3 here.

V	J	CDR3
TRBV19	TRBJ2-3	ASSRTSFETDTQY
TRBV28	TRBJ1-1	ASSIGLQRMNTEAF
TRBV5-6	TRBJ1-2	ASSLGQNYGYT
TRBV3-1/TRBV3-2	TRBJ1-2	ASSQEIGTGSYGYT
TRBV30	TRBJ1-1	AWSKSGP
TRBV4-1	TRBJ2-1	ASSQLAGVNNEQF
TRBV5-4	TRBJ1-1	ASSLVTDMNTEAF
TRBV6-2/TRBV6-3	TRBJ1-1	ASSYYAEAF
TRBV12-2	TRBJ1-2	ASRPPGQHYGYT
TRBV27	TRBJ2-7	ASSLRPGAREQY
TRBV27	TRBJ2-3	AASGDNTDTQY
TRBV25-1	TRBJ1-1	ASSESLSLSGGTEAF
TRBV3-1/TRBV3-2	TRBJ2-7	ASSLSPVSYEQY
TRBV5-6	TRBJ2-5	ASSYQETQY
TRBV6-1	TRBJ2-7	ASSEERSGTVSSYEQY
TRBV6-2/TRBV6-3	TRBJ1-5	ASSSSLPSVLSNQPQH
TRBV28	TRBJ2-1	ASSRAGTSYNEQF
TRBV9	TRBJ1-3	ASSPPSPGNTIY
TRBV18	TRBJ2-7	ASSPGGRATYEQY
TRBV27	TRBJ2-7	ASSFRDRTYEQY
TRBV5-5	TRBJ2-3	ASRASWTSGFTDTQY
TRBV4-3	TRBJ2-7	ASSQDAPSSGRAGLYEQY
TRBV5-6	TRBJ1-3	ASSLARRGTIY
TRBV2	TRBJ2-1	ASSEGTSGSKYEQF
TRBV19	TRBJ1-2	ASSIRPDRGYGYT
TRBV7-8	TRBJ1-5	ASSSRTGGDQPQH
TRBV23-1	TRBJ1-2	ASSELDRTGGYGYT
TRBV14	TRBJ2-7	ASSQAGTGSYEQY
TRBV2	TRBJ1-4	ASRSGTGEKLF
TRBV29-1	TRBJ1-1	SVEDDLSEAF
TRBV7-8	TRBJ2-3	ASSLILAGGDTQY
TRBV7-2	TRBJ2-5	ASSLGQLETQY
TRBV3-1/TRBV3-2	TRBJ2-6	ASSQLRSGANVLT
TRBV3-1/TRBV3-2	TRBJ2-7	ASSQVWTRLSSYEQY
TRBV7-2	TRBJ2-7	ASSLTGLAGIHQSYEQY
TRBV30	TRBJ2-6	AWSVVRGFVPGANVLT
TRBV29-1	TRBJ1-1	STMDGMNTEAF
TRBV3-1/TRBV3-2	TRBJ1-2	ASSQDWGNYGYT
TRBV7-2	TRBJ1-6	ASSLQSGLDNSPLH
TRBV5-6	TRBJ2-5	ASSSDRQETQY
TRBV10-3	TRBJ1-1	AISEGPHTEAF
TRBV4-2	TRBJ2-1	ASSTTLAGGNEQF
TRBV4-2	TRBJ1-1	ASSQENWNTEAF
TRBV7-2	TRBJ1-5	ASSLIGGRSNQPQH
TRBV9	TRBJ2-6	ASSVTGSVSSGANVLT
TRBV7-8	TRBJ1-4	ASSSFRSTNEKLF
TRBV29-1	TRBJ1-5	SALLSNQPQH
TRBV7-8	TRBJ2-7	ASSLGVGQGNEQY
TRBV11-2	TRBJ2-7	ASSLERGPYEQY
TRBV10-1	TRBJ2-7	ASSESEWGSNEQY
TRBV7-9	TRBJ2-5	ASSLDRGGETQY
TRBV27	TRBJ1-2	ASSLSNPRVGYGYT
TRBV9	TRBJ2-7	ASSAMTSSHEQY
TRBV7-2	TRBJ2-4	ASSPRGTALAKNIQY
TRBV11-3	TRBJ2-6	ASSPRSGTTGANVLT
TRBV19	TRBJ1-5	ASSIFPGGVQPQH
TRBV3-1/TRBV3-2	TRBJ2-7	ASTSEGKTYEQY
TRBV28	TRBJ1-1	ASRPGGTYTEAF
TRBV28	TRBJ1-4	ASSLRGGNEKLF